This T cell receptor beta chain was observed in a study of T cells in Graves' hyperthyroidism and ophthalmopathy. CDR3 length: 18 residues. Germline V CDR1 and CDR2: MNHEY, SVGAGI. V was cut by 0 bases and J by 4 bases, with 22 bases left in between. RNA transcripts provided the source from which TCR beta CDR3 regions were amplified. HTBI primers were employed in a first-round RT-PCR of the TCR CDR3. In TCRdb, the multiplex PCR reads were re-called with MiXCR into one record per CDR3 protein. The sample lists under 400,000 distinct CDR3 sequences, just under 25% occurring once. The table lists this clonotype with a few counts.

V gene TRBV6-5 combines with J gene TRBJ2-7; a possible D gene is TRBD2 (7 bases). The specimen was blood. This clonotype originated in a man aged 45-65 years with Graves' hyperthyroidism. Here the CDR3 DNA reads TGTGCCAGCAGTTACTCGAAGGTGCGGGGGCTCATGGATTACGAGCAGTACTTC. Encoded protein: CASSYSKVRGLMDYEQYF.